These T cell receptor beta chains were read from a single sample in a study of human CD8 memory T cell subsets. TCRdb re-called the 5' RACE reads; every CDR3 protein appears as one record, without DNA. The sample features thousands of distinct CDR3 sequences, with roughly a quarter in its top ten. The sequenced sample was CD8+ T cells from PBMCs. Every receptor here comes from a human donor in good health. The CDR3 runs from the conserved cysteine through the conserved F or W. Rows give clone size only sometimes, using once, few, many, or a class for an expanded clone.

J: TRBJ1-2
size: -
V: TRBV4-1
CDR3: CASSLQGGGYTF

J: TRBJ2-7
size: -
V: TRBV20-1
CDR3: CSATGQGVSYEQYF

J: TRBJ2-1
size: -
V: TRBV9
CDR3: CASSARWAGDYNEQFF

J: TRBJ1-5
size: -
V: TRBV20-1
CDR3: CSARDFMELSDQPQHF

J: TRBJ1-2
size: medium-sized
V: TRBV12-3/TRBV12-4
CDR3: CASSRPGTGYTF

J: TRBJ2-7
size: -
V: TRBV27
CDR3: CASSKRQGVYEQYF

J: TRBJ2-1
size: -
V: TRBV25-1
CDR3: CASSVEGYNEQFF

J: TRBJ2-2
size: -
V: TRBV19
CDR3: CASERVTGELFF

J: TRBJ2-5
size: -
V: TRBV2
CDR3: CASSEWGVSQETQYF

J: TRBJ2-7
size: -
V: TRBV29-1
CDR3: CSVDKQGLSEQYF

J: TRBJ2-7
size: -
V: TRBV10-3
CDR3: CAISGQGAWNEQYF

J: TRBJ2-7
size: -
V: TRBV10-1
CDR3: CASSDPQGQQYF

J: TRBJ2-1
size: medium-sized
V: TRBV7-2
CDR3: CASSLVSGTLDNEQFF

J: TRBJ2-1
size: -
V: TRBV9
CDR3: CASSDSGGASNEQFF

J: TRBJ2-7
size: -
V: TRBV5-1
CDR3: CASSFGVESYEQYF

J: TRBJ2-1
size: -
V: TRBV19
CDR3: CASRDWLNEQFF

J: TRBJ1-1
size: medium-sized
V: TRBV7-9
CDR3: CASSPGPVEAFF

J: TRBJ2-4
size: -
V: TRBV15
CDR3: CATSRVAVGKNIQYF

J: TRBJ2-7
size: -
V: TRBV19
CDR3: CASSRETGLYEQYF

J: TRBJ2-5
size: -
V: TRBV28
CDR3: CASTPKGEETQYF

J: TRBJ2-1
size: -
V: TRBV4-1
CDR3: CASSQDRGWDEQFF

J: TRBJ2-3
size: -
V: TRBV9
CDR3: CASSVGVAGGPTDTQYF

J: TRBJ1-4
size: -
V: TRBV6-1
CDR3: CASRESVGEKLFF

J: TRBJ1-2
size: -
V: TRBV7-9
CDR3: CASSPWTGGDYGYTF